A single sample gave rise to the 7 T cell receptor beta chains below, sequenced in a study of T cell responses to AZD1222 COVID-19 vaccine. Here immunoSEQ multiplex PCR was the method, and the copy in TCRdb shows in-frame clones only, minus some. Seen here are about 110,000 clones, about 95% observed once, and the top ten hold approximately 2.2%. This specimen was peripheral blood, taken on day 0 of AZD1222 vaccination. Receptor source: an adult in good health.

This clone appeared once. V is TRBV11-2 and J is TRBJ2-1, with 10 bases matching TRBD2. The CDR3 spans 15 residues. Germline loops: CDR1 SGHAT, CDR2 FQNNGV. V lost 8 bases to trimming and J lost 4 bases; unmatched junction nucleotides: 8. CDR3 nucleotide sequence: TGTGCCAGCGGAAGGGCTAGCGGGGGTTACAATGAGCAGTTCTTC. Amino acid sequence: CASGRASGGYNEQFF.

The rearrangement joins TRBV5-5 to TRBJ1-6; the D gene is possibly TRBD1 (5 bases). The ends were cut back, 0 bases at V and 0 bases at J, with 7 bases in the middle. CDR3 length: 16 residues. CDR1 is SGHKS and CDR2 is YYEKEE in the germline V gene (reference sequence). The CDR3 loop is CASSLGGSSYNSPLHF. Written as DNA, the CDR3 is TGTGCCAGCAGCTTGGGGGGGAGCTCCTATAATTCACCCCTCCACTTT.

This chain joins TRBV27 and TRBJ1-1; D is perhaps TRBD1 (5 bases). This CDR3 has 14 amino acids. Trimming took 5 bases from V and 0 from J, leaving 10 bases between them. Looked up from germline, CDR1 is MNHEY and CDR2 is SMNVEV (reference sequence). CDR3 nucleotide sequence: TGTGCCAGCAGTCTTGGGACCGTGAACACTGAAGCTTTCTTT. This gives the protein CASSLGTVNTEAFF.

This clone was detected once. The rearrangement uses TRBV15 and TRBJ1-5; D unclear. The germline V gene has CDR1 LNHNV and CDR2 YYDKDF (reference sequence). This CDR3 contains 13 residues. Trimming took off 7 bases at V and 0 bases at J, with 7 bases between the two ends. The CDR3 region has the DNA TGTGCCACCACCAAGTATAGCAATCAGCCCCAGCATTTT. Translation: CATTKYSNQPQHF.

This clone turned up a few times. This specimen includes other DNA sequences encoding the same CDR3. The chain combines TRBV6-1 with TRBJ2-5; 12 nucleotides agree with TRBD2. The CDR3 is 15 residues long. Germline V gives CDR1 MNHNS, CDR2 SASEGT. The J segment lost 2 bases and the V segment lost 2 bases, leaving 0 bases of the junction unmatched. The CDR3 here is CASSELAGGQETQYF. The CDR3 nucleotides read TGTGCCAGCAGTGAACTAGCGGGGGGGCAAGAGACCCAGTACTTC.

V usage is TRBV5-4 and J usage is TRBJ2-7; D not certain. With 0 bases removed from V and 3 bases from J, the gap between germline ends came to 13 bases. CDR3 length: 15 amino acids. Germline values: CDR1 SGHNT, CDR2 YYREEE (reference sequence). The CDR3 sequence: CASSLGGVMGYEQYF. As DNA, the CDR3 is TGTGCCAGCAGCTTGGGAGGAGTTATGGGCTACGAGCAGTACTTC.

The V and J genes are TRBV2 and TRBJ2-7, with unresolved D. Germline lookup yields CDR1 SNHLY and CDR2 FYNNEI. Trimming pared 5 bases from V and 2 bases from J, leaving 10 bases between. This CDR3 is built from 13 residues. CDR3: CASSSRLTYEQYF. The CDR3 DNA reads as TGTGCCAGCAGTAGCAGGTTGACCTACGAGCAGTACTTC.